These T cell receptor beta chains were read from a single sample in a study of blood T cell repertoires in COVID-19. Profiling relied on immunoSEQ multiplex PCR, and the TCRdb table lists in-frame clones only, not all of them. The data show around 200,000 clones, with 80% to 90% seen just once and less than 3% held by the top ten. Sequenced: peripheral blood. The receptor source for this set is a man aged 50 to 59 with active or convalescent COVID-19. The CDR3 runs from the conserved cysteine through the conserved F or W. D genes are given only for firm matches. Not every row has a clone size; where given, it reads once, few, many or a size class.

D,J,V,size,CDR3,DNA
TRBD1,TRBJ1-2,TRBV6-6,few,CASSPPGGGDYGYTF,TGTGCCAGCAGTCCCCCGGGAGGGGGCGACTATGGCTACACCTTC
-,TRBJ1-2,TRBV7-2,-,CASSLDREDGYTF,TGTGCCAGCAGCTTAGATCGTGAGGATGGCTACACCTTC
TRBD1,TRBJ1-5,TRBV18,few,CASSPGQPGTGYQPQHF,TGTGCCAGCTCCCCCGGCCAACCCGGGACAGGGTATCAGCCCCAGCATTTT
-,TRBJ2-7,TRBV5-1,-,CASSLGAGILTYEQYF,TGCGCCAGCAGCTTAGGGGCAGGGATTCTTACCTACGAGCAGTACTTC
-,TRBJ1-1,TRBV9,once,CASSVDLDSLGAEAFF,TGTGCCAGCAGCGTCGACCTCGACTCCCTGGGAGCTGAAGCTTTCTTT
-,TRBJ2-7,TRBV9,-,CASSGHPSSYEQYF,TGTGCCAGCAGCGGCCACCCCAGCTCCTACGAGCAGTACTTC
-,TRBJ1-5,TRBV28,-,CASKISLGPQHF,TGTGCCAGCAAGATATCTCTAGGGCCCCAGCATTTT
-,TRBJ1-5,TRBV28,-,CASTTGYSNQPQHF,TGTGCCAGCACGACAGGTTATAGCAATCAGCCCCAGCATTTT
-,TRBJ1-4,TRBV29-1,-,CSVALGASANEKLFF,TGCAGCGTTGCCCTGGGGGCTTCAGCTAATGAAAAACTGTTTTTT
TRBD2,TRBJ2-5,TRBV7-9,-,CASSFGSGVEETQYF,TGTGCCAGCAGCTTTGGTAGCGGGGTAGAGGAGACCCAGTACTTC
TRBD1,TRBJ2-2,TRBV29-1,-,CSAYRDRDTGELFF,TGCAGCGCCTACCGGGACAGGGACACCGGGGAGCTGTTTTTT
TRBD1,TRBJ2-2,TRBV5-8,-,CASSLYRGNTGELFF,TGTGCCAGCAGCTTGTACAGGGGGAACACCGGGGAGCTGTTTTTT
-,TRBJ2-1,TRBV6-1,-,CASSEEGGPAIYNEQFF,TGTGCCAGCAGTGAAGAAGGGGGACCAGCGATTTACAATGAGCAGTTCTTC
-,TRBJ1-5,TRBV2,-,CASSRDRTGTNQPQHF,TGTGCCAGCAGTCGCGACAGGACTGGCACCAATCAGCCCCAGCATTTT
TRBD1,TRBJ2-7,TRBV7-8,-,CASSLDPGGWDEQYF,TGTGCCAGCAGCTTAGACCCAGGGGGCTGGGACGAGCAGTACTTC
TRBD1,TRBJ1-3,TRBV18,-,CASSPRPGQDSGNTIYF,TGTGCCAGCTCACCTCGACCGGGACAGGACTCTGGAAACACCATATATTTT
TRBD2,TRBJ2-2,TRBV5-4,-,CASSPRTSGSFGELFF,TGTGCCAGCAGCCCAAGGACTAGCGGGAGTTTCGGGGAGCTGTTTTTT
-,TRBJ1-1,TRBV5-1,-,CASSGLGGTEAFF,TGCGCCAGCAGCGGGCTAGGGGGCACTGAAGCTTTCTTT
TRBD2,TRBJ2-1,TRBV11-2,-,CASSLWGLAARDEQFF,TGTGCCAGCAGCTTATGGGGACTAGCGGCCCGGGATGAGCAGTTCTTC
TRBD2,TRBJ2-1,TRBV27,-,CASSLRFSGGLYEQFF,TGTGCCAGCAGTTTAAGGTTCAGCGGGGGGTTGTATGAGCAGTTCTTC
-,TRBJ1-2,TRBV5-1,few,CASSPDLYGYTF,TGCGCCAGCAGCCCGGACTTATACGGCTACACCTTC
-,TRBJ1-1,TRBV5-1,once,CASSLTGNTEAFF,TGCGCCAGCAGCTTAACAGGGAACACTGAAGCTTTCTTT
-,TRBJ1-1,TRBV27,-,CASSFLTGPAEAFF,TGTGCCAGCAGTTTCCTAACAGGGCCCGCTGAAGCTTTCTTT
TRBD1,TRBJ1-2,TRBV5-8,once,CASSTTGYGYTF,TGTGCCAGCAGCACGACAGGGTACGGCTACACCTTC
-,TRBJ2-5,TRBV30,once,CAWVPGGTQYF,TGTGCCTGGGTGCCGGGTGGGACCCAGTACTTC
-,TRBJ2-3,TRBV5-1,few,CASSLDRGTDTQYF,TGCGCCAGCAGCTTGGACAGGGGCACAGATACGCAGTATTTT
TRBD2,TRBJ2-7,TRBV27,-,CASSLLAGASSEQYF,TGTGCCAGCAGTTTATTAGCGGGAGCCTCTAGCGAGCAGTACTTC
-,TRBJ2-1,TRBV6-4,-,CASSKEQGIHNEQFF,TGTGCCAGCAGTAAGGAGCAGGGAATTCATAATGAGCAGTTCTTC
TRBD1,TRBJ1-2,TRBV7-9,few,CASSLLQGADGYTF,TGTGCCAGCAGCTTACTCCAGGGGGCAGATGGCTACACCTTC
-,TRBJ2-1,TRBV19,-,CASSILSPGGPSSNEQFF,TGTGCCAGTAGTATTCTATCCCCCGGAGGGCCGTCTTCCAATGAGCAGTTCTTC
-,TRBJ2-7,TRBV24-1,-,CATGPRGTYEQYF,TGTGCCACGGGCCCGCGGGGAACCTACGAGCAGTACTTC
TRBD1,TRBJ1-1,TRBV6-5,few,CASSQDRGRTEAFF,TGTGCCAGCAGCCAGGACAGGGGGCGTACTGAAGCTTTCTTT
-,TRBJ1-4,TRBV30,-,CAWNRERGEKLFF,TGTGCCTGGAACAGGGAGAGGGGTGAAAAACTGTTTTTT
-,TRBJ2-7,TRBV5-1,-,CASSRIGVGAYEQYF,TGCGCCAGCAGCCGAATTGGGGTAGGGGCCTACGAGCAGTACTTC
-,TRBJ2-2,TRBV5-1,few,CASSLFSGVPSGELFF,TGCGCCAGCAGCTTGTTTTCGGGAGTCCCTTCAGGGGAGCTGTTTTTT
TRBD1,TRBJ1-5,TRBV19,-,CASTMDRGYNQPQHF,TGTGCCAGTACCATGGACAGGGGGTACAATCAGCCCCAGCATTTT
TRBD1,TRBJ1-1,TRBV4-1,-,CASSASRGWGTEAFF,TGCGCCAGCAGCGCGTCCAGGGGGTGGGGCACTGAAGCTTTCTTT
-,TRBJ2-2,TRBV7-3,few,CASSPYRAGGELFF,TGTGCCAGCAGCCCCTACAGGGCTGGCGGGGAGCTGTTTTTT
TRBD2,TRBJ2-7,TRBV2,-,CASSERGTSYEQYF,TGTGCCAGCTCAGAGAGGGGGACTAGCTACGAGCAGTACTTC
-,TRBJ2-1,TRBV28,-,CASTLAPLNEQFF,TGTGCCAGCACCCTAGCCCCATTAAATGAGCAGTTCTTC
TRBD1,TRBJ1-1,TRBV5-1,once,CASSEQGAGTEAFF,TGCGCCAGCAGCGAACAGGGGGCTGGCACTGAAGCTTTCTTT
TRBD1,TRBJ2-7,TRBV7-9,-,CASSYPGQGYEQYF,TGTGCCAGCAGCTACCCGGGACAGGGTTACGAGCAGTACTTC
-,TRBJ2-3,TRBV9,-,CASSSRGAFGDTQYF,TGTGCCAGCAGCTCCCGGGGGGCTTTTGGGGATACGCAGTATTTT
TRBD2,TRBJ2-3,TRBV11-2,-,CASSLGTSGGDAHF,TGTGCCAGCAGCTTAGGGACTAGCGGGGGGGATGCGCATTTT
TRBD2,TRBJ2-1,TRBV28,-,CASSQLAYSSYNEQFF,TGTGCCAGCAGTCAACTAGCGTACAGCTCCTACAATGAGCAGTTCTTC
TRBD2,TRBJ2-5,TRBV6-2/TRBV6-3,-,CASSYLRRRGGGETQYF,TGTGCCAGCAGTTACTTGCGACGGCGGGGGGGAGGAGAGACCCAGTACTTC
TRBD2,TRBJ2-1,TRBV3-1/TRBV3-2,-,CASSRFTSGGANNEQFF,TGTGCCAGCAGCCGGTTTACTAGCGGGGGGGCCAACAATGAGCAGTTCTTC
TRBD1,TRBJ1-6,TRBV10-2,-,CAGSTGGFGNSPLHF,TGCGCCGGCTCGACAGGGGGTTTTGGGAATTCACCCCTCCACTTT
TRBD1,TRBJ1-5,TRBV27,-,CASSLQGWSNQPQHF,TGTGCCAGCAGCCTACAGGGGTGGAGCAATCAGCCCCAGCATTTT
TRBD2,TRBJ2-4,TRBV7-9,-,CASSLSSGRMNIQYF,TGTGCCAGCAGCTTATCTAGCGGGAGAATGAACATTCAGTACTTC
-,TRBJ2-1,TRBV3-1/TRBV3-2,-,CASSPLPFSSYNEQFF,TGTGCCAGCAGCCCACTACCTTTTAGCTCCTACAATGAGCAGTTCTTC